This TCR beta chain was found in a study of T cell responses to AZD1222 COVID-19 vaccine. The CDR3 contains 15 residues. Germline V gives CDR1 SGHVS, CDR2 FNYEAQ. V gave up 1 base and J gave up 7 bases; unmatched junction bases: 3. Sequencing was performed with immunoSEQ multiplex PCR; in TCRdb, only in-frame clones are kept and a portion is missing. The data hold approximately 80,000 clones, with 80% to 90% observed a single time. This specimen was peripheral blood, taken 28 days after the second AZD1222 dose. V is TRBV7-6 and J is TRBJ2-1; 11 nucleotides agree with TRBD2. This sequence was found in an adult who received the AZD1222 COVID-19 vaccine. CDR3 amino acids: CASSLVASGGNEQFF. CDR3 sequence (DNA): TGTGCCAGCAGCTTAGTGGCTAGCGGGGGGAATGAGCAGTTCTTC. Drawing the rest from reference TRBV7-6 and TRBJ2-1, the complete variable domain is GAGVSQSPRYKVTKRGQDVALRCDPISGHVSLYWYRQALGQGPEFLTYFNYEAQQDKSGLPNDRFSAERPEGSISTLTIQRTEQRDSAMYRCASSLVASGGNEQFFGPGTRLTVL.